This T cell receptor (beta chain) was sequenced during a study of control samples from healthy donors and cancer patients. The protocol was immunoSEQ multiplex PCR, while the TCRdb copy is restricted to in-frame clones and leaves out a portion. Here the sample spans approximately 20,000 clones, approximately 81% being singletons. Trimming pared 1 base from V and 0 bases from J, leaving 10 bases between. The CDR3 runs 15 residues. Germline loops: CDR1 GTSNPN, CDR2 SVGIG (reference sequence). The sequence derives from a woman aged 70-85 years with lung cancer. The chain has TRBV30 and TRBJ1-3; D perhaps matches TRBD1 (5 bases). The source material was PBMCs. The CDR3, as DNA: TGTGCCTGGAGTGCAGGGTCGAGCTCTGGAAACACCATATATTTT. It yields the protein CAWSAGSSSGNTIYF. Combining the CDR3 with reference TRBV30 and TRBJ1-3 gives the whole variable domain SQTIHQWPATLVQPVGSPLSLECTVEGTSNPNLYWYRQAAGRGLQLLFYSVGIGQISSEVPQNLSASRPQDRQFILSSKKLLLSDSGFYLCAWSAGSSSGNTIYFGEGSWLTVV.